This T cell receptor beta chain was captured by sequencing in a study of beta chain features in type 1 diabetes. Study-wide background: There was similarity between patients and healthy donors in age, gender and cell yields.

The germline gives CDR1 MNHNY, CDR2 SVGAGI (reference sequence). The CDR3 loop spans 15 amino acids. Losses at the gene ends were 2 bases for V and 2 bases for J; bases not matched to a gene: 5. Expressed TCRB transcripts were sequenced after all isolated RNA was converted to cDNA. Mean read depth for naive, central memory and regulatory T cell samples was roughly 4 million reads. Data came from immunoSEQ multiplex PCR; TCRdb stores just in-frame clones and leaves some out. This table has about 900,000 clones, around a sixth appearing once. Researchers reported sorting CD4+ naive, central memory, regulatory and stem cell-like memory cells via CD45RO/CCR7/CD25/CD127/CD95/CD27. Without exception, sorted populations had purity beyond 95%.

The material sequenced was naive CD4+ T cells from blood. The V and J genes are TRBV6-6 and TRBJ2-7, with 8 bases that match TRBD2. The sequence was obtained from a woman younger than 35 in good health. CDR3 coding DNA: TGTGCCAGCAGTTACGAAGGTAGCGGGGCCTACGAGCAGTACTTC. It encodes CASSYEGSGAYEQYF.